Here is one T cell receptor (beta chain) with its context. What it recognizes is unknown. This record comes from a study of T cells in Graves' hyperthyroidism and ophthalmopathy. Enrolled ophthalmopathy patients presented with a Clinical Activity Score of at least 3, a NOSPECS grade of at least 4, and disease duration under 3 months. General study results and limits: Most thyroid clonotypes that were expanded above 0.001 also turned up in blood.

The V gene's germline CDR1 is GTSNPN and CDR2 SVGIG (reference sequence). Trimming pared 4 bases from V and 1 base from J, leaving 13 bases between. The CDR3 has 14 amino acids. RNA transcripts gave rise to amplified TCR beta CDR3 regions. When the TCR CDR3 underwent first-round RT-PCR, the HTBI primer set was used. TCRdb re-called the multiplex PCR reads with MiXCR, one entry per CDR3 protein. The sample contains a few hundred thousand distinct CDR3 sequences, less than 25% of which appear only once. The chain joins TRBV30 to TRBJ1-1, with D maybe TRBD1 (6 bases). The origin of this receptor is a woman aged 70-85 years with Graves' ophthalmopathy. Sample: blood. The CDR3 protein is CAWKSPGQNTEAFF. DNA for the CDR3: TGTGCCTGGAAATCTCCGGGACAGAACACTGAAGCTTTCTTT. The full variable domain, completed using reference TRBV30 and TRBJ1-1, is SQTIHQWPATLVQPVGSPLSLECTVEGTSNPNLYWYRQAAGRGLQLLFYSVGIGQISSEVPQNLSASRPQDRQFILSSKKLLLSDSGFYLCAWKSPGQNTEAFFGQGTRLTVV.